Below, one TCR beta chain is given with its context. The antigen is not known. This sample is part of a study of T cell responses to AZD1222 COVID-19 vaccine. Study-wide results and limits: Spike regions recognized by vaccine-associated CD4 TCRs spanned the protein, led by 160-218 and 743-854.

The data were produced by immunoSEQ multiplex PCR, yet TCRdb's version contains in-frame clones alone and is incomplete. The repertoire has 120,000 or so clones, 70% to 90% of them found once; the top ten carry approximately 3.5%. Trimming shortened V by 3 bases and J by 9 bases, and 9 bases separated the two germline ends. Looked up from germline, CDR1 is DFQATT and CDR2 is SNEGSKA (reference sequence). This CDR3 has 12 residues. This receptor was taken from an adult who received the AZD1222 COVID-19 vaccine. The specimen comprised peripheral blood, sampled 28 days after the second AZD1222 dose. This chain uses TRBV20-1 with TRBJ1-6; no definite D call. Here the CDR3 DNA reads TGCAGTGCTAGTAATGGCCGTTCACCCCTCCACTTT. It encodes CSASNGRSPLHF.